The 17 T cell receptor beta chains below all came from one sample that was sequenced in a study of PD-1 blockade in mismatch repair-deficient tumors. The repertoire was sequenced with immunoSEQ multiplex PCR; TCRdb's copy has only in-frame clones and lacks some. The data contain around 62,000 clones, about 72% of them singletons. The material was peripheral blood, obtained 2 weeks after starting pembrolizumab. Receptors originate from an adult with mismatch repair-deficient cancer.

The chain carries TRBV19 and TRBJ2-2; perhaps TRBD1 as D (6 bases). V gave up 10 bases and J gave up 5 bases, with 14 bases separating them. Germline V lookup: CDR1 LNHDA, CDR2 SQIVND (reference sequence). This CDR3 has 13 residues. Here the CDR3 DNA reads TGTGCCACATCCGGGACAATAACCGGGGAGCTGTTTTTT. Amino acid sequence: CATSGTITGELFF.

The chain uses TRBV9 and TRBJ1-3; D gene unclear. Germline-derived CDR1 and CDR2 are SGDLS and YYNGEE. The CDR3 consists of 16 residues. The V end lost 0 bases, the J end lost 0 bases, and 10 bases lay between the germline ends. The CDR3 sequence is CASSVVPWSSGNTIYF. CDR3 DNA: TGTGCCAGCAGCGTAGTCCCCTGGAGCTCTGGAAACACCATATATTTT.

The V and J genes are TRBV10-3 and TRBJ1-1; 8 nucleotides match TRBD1. Looked up from germline, CDR1 is ENHRY and CDR2 is SYGVKD. There are 14 residues in the CDR3. Losses at the gene ends were 10 bases for V and 2 bases for J; bases not matched to a gene: 9. The CDR3 here is CATGTGDTNTEAFF. CDR3 sequence (DNA): TGTGCCACCGGGACAGGTGATACAAACACTGAAGCTTTCTTT.

There are a few counts of this clone. V gene TRBV30 combines with J gene TRBJ2-7; maybe TRBD1 (5 bases). The V gene's germline CDR1 is GTSNPN and CDR2 SVGIG (reference sequence). The CDR3 is made up of 14 amino acids. The V gene lost 0 bases and the J gene lost 2 bases, with 11 bases spanning the gap. The CDR3 sequence: CAWSVVGRPYEQYF. DNA of the CDR3: TGTGCCTGGAGTGTTGTGGGGCGGCCCTACGAGCAGTACTTC. The full variable domain, completed using reference TRBV30 and TRBJ2-7, is SQTIHQWPATLVQPVGSPLSLECTVEGTSNPNLYWYRQAAGRGLQLLFYSVGIGQISSEVPQNLSASRPQDRQFILSSKKLLLSDSGFYLCAWSVVGRPYEQYFGPGTRLTVT.

This chain uses TRBV5-8 with TRBJ2-5; D remains unclear. Trimming took off 0 bases at V and 3 bases at J, with 12 bases between the two ends. The CDR3 is made up of 15 amino acids. Germline V gene sequence: CDR1 SGHTS, CDR2 YDEGEE. This CDR3 is CASSLGVGKKETQYF. CDR3 sequence (DNA): TGTGCCAGCAGCTTGGGGGTGGGGAAGAAAGAGACCCAGTACTTC.

The rearrangement joins TRBV29-1 to TRBJ1-1; D uncertain. The CDR3 length is 11 residues. Trimming took off 4 bases at V and 7 bases at J, with 10 bases between the two ends. Germline-derived CDR1 and CDR2 are SQVTM and ANQGSEA. CDR3 nucleotide sequence: TGCAGCGTTGTTTCGGGCGGTGAAGCTTTCTTT. As protein: CSVVSGGEAFF. Supplemented by reference TRBV29-1 and TRBJ1-1, the full variable domain reads SAVISQKPSRDICQRGTSLTIQCQVDSQVTMMFWYRQQPGQSLTLIATANQGSEATYESGFVIDKFPISRPNLTFSTLTVSNMSPEDSSIYLCSVVSGGEAFFGQGTRLTVV.

The rearrangement joins TRBV19 to TRBJ1-1; D may be TRBD1 (5 bases). V was trimmed by 2 bases and J by 3 bases, leaving 7 bases between them. The CDR3 has 13 residues. Germline CDR1 reads LNHDA; CDR2 reads SQIVND (reference sequence). The CDR3 DNA reads TGTGCCAGTAGTATAAGCAGGGACACTGAAGCTTTCTTT. This encodes CASSISRDTEAFF.

This clone showed up just once. This sequence joins TRBV11-3 and TRBJ2-1; the D gene is possibly TRBD2 (6 bases). Germline CDR1 SGHNT, CDR2 YENEEA. CDR3 length equals 15 residues. The V and J ends lost 1 base and 9 bases respectively, with 16 bases between them. In DNA form, the CDR3 reads TGTGCCAGCAGCTTAGCGGGGAGGCTAGCCGGTGAGCAGTTCTTC. Translated: CASSLAGRLAGEQFF.

The chain couples TRBV6-5 to TRBJ1-5; 8 bases fit TRBD1. The CDR3 consists of 14 residues. V gave up 6 bases and J gave up 5 bases; unmatched junction bases: 6. Germline V gene lookup returns CDR1 MNHEY and CDR2 SVGAGI. CDR3 in DNA: TGTGCCAGCAGCCGGGGACAGGAATATCAGCCCCAGCATTTT. Its translation: CASSRGQEYQPQHF.

The V gene is TRBV2, the J gene TRBJ2-7, with D perhaps matching TRBD1 or TRBD2 (5 bases each). V lost 6 bases to trimming and J lost 2 bases, with 11 bases between them. CDR1 and CDR2 from the germline V gene are SNHLY and FYNNEI. This CDR3 comprises 13 residues. CDR3 sequence reads: CASSWGKTYEQYF. The CDR3 coding sequence is TGTGCCAGCAGCTGGGGGAAAACCTACGAGCAGTACTTC.

Remarks on this clone: A read error may produce the germline difference seen at one junction end. The chain employs TRBV7-7 and TRBJ2-1; 9 bases line up with TRBD2. This CDR3 contains 15 residues. The germline V gene encodes CDR1 SSHAT and CDR2 FNYEAQ (reference sequence). In DNA, the CDR3 is TGTGCTAGCAGCTTAAATAGCGGGAGCAGATATGAGCAGTTCTTC. Its protein is CASSLNSGSRYEQFF.

The genes are TRBV4-1 and TRBJ2-1; D gene uncertain. Germline V CDR1 and CDR2: MGHRA, YSYEKL. The V end was cut by 5 bases, the J end by 6 bases, with 17 bases between. The CDR3 consists of 15 residues. CDR3 coding DNA: TGCGCCAGCAGCTCGGAACGTAGACCAATCAATGAGCAGTTCTTC. Encoded protein: CASSSERRPINEQFF.

This chain links TRBV5-5 with TRBJ1-1; no clear D gene. CDR1 SGHKS and CDR2 YYEKEE come from the germline V gene (reference sequence). V lost 0 bases and J lost 7, with 10 bases in between. This CDR3 is 13 amino acids long. In DNA, the CDR3 is TGTGCCAGCAGCTTGGTAGTGTACCTTGAAGCTTTCTTT. It encodes CASSLVVYLEAFF.

The CDR3 loop reads CASSLVAGADYGYTF. The CDR3 DNA is TGTGCCAGCAGCTTAGTCGCGGGGGCAGACTATGGCTACACCTTC. The J gene is TRBJ1-2, the V gene TRBV7-2; D might be TRBD1 (6 bases). The V and J ends lost 1 base and 3 bases respectively, with 12 bases between them. The V gene's germline CDR1 is SGHTA and CDR2 FQGNSA. The CDR3 length is 15 residues.

This chain's CDR3 is CASSPDEVEMYLDTQYF. The CDR3 nucleotides are TGTGCCAGCAGCCCGGATGAGGTGGAGATGTACCTGGATACGCAGTATTTT. V gene TRBV7-6 combines with J gene TRBJ2-3, with D hard to call. The CDR3 sequence is 17 residues long. Germline V lookup: CDR1 SGHVS, CDR2 FNYEAQ. V was trimmed by 5 bases and J by 6 bases, leaving 24 bases between them.

In nucleotides, the CDR3 is TGTGCCAGCAATAGTGTCGGGGAGGGAAATGAAAAACTGTTTTTT. It is translated as CASNSVGEGNEKLFF. The V call is TRBV28, the J call TRBJ1-4; no reliable D call. Trimming took 7 bases from V and 5 from J, leaving 17 bases between them. From germline, CDR1 is MDHEN and CDR2 SYDVKM. The CDR3 is made up of 15 amino acids.

The chain joins TRBV9 to TRBJ1-1; 7 bases agree with TRBD1. V lost 4 bases, J lost 3 bases, and 9 bases stayed unmatched. The CDR3 runs 15 residues. Germline loops: CDR1 SGDLS, CDR2 YYNGEE. The CDR3 bases are TGTGCCAGCAGCATCGAAAGGGGGCCCTACACTGAAGCTTTCTTT. It yields the protein CASSIERGPYTEAFF.